This is a list of T cell receptor beta chains from one sample in a study of blood T cell repertoires in COVID-19. TCRdb keeps only in-frame clones here, not all; method: immunoSEQ multiplex PCR. The sample lists 100,000 to 150,000 clones; around 86% were seen once. The specimen was peripheral blood. These receptors all stem from an elderly woman with acute or convalescent COVID-19. The CDR3 runs from the conserved cysteine through the conserved F or W. The D gene is left open where the match is weak. A row's size may be missing; if present it is once, few, many or a size class.

cdr3_nt: TGTGCCAGCAGGGACCCGGGACTAGGCGATGAGCAGTTCTTC
cdr3_aa: CASRDPGLGDEQFF
clone_size: NA
j_call: TRBJ2-1
d_call: TRBD2
v_call: TRBV6-5

cdr3_nt: TGTGCCAGTACCGCCTCGGGACAGTCTAGCACAGATACGCAGTATTTT
cdr3_aa: CASTASGQSSTDTQYF
clone_size: NA
j_call: TRBJ2-3
d_call: TRBD1
v_call: TRBV19

cdr3_nt: TGTGCCAGCAGCTTAGCGCGTATAGCTAGTGCAACTAATGAAAAACTGTTTTTT
cdr3_aa: CASSLARIASATNEKLFF
clone_size: NA
j_call: TRBJ1-4
d_call: NA
v_call: TRBV7-2

cdr3_nt: TGCGCCAGCAGCTCGGGCCTCATGAGGGTTGAGCAGTTCTTC
cdr3_aa: CASSSGLMRVEQFF
clone_size: NA
j_call: TRBJ2-1
d_call: NA
v_call: TRBV5-1

cdr3_nt: TGCGCCAGCAGCTTGGCACTGGTGGGGCTTGGCACCGGGGAGCTGTTTTTT
cdr3_aa: CASSLALVGLGTGELFF
clone_size: NA
j_call: TRBJ2-2
d_call: NA
v_call: TRBV5-1

cdr3_nt: TGTGCCAGCTCACTACAGGGGATGAACACTGAAGCTTTCTTT
cdr3_aa: CASSLQGMNTEAFF
clone_size: NA
j_call: TRBJ1-1
d_call: TRBD1
v_call: TRBV18

cdr3_nt: TGTGCCACCAGTGGATCAGCGGCTACCGGGGAGCTGTTTTTT
cdr3_aa: CATSGSAATGELFF
clone_size: NA
j_call: TRBJ2-2
d_call: NA
v_call: TRBV24-1

cdr3_nt: TGTGCCAGCAGCCCCCAGGGGTTCCAAGAGACCCAGTACTTC
cdr3_aa: CASSPQGFQETQYF
clone_size: NA
j_call: TRBJ2-5
d_call: NA
v_call: TRBV9

cdr3_nt: TGTGCCAGCAGTTTAGAACAGGGGGCCCGAGAGACCCAGTACTTC
cdr3_aa: CASSLEQGARETQYF
clone_size: NA
j_call: TRBJ2-5
d_call: TRBD1
v_call: TRBV27

cdr3_nt: TGTGCCAGCAGCTTGAGCGGGGGGGTGTACGAGCAGTACTTC
cdr3_aa: CASSLSGGVYEQYF
clone_size: NA
j_call: TRBJ2-7
d_call: TRBD2
v_call: TRBV5-4

cdr3_nt: TGCAGCGCCTTAGAGGGAAACACCGGGGAGCTGTTTTTT
cdr3_aa: CSALEGNTGELFF
clone_size: NA
j_call: TRBJ2-2
d_call: NA
v_call: TRBV29-1

cdr3_nt: TGCGCCAGCAGTCCAATGCCCGGTATAAAGACCCAGTACTTC
cdr3_aa: CASSPMPGIKTQYF
clone_size: NA
j_call: TRBJ2-5
d_call: NA
v_call: TRBV5-1

cdr3_nt: TGTGCCAGCTCACCTCAGGGATCTCAGCAGTACTTC
cdr3_aa: CASSPQGSQQYF
clone_size: few
j_call: TRBJ2-7
d_call: NA
v_call: TRBV18

cdr3_nt: TGTGCCAGCAGTGTTGACAGGACCAGAACCTTC
cdr3_aa: CASSVDRTRTF
clone_size: NA
j_call: TRBJ1-2
d_call: NA
v_call: TRBV6-6

cdr3_nt: TGTGCCAGTAGTAGACAGGGCGACTATGGCTACACCTTC
cdr3_aa: CASSRQGDYGYTF
clone_size: once
j_call: TRBJ1-2
d_call: TRBD1
v_call: TRBV19

cdr3_nt: TGTGCCAGCTCACCTGGGCAAAGACAGGGCGCTGAAGCTTTCTTT
cdr3_aa: CASSPGQRQGAEAFF
clone_size: NA
j_call: TRBJ1-1
d_call: TRBD1
v_call: TRBV18

cdr3_nt: TGCAGTGCCCGTGAGGGCTATGGCTACACCTTC
cdr3_aa: CSAREGYGYTF
clone_size: NA
j_call: TRBJ1-2
d_call: NA
v_call: TRBV20-1

cdr3_nt: TGTGCCAGCAGCTTGCCGGGGAAGGGTGAAGCTTTCTTT
cdr3_aa: CASSLPGKGEAFF
clone_size: NA
j_call: TRBJ1-1
d_call: NA
v_call: TRBV5-4

cdr3_nt: TGTGCCAGCAGCTCACAGGGAAATTCACCCCTCCACTTT
cdr3_aa: CASSSQGNSPLHF
clone_size: NA
j_call: TRBJ1-6
d_call: NA
v_call: TRBV7-3

cdr3_nt: TGTGCCAGCAGCACGAGGACAGGTCAGAGAAACGAGCAGTACTTC
cdr3_aa: CASSTRTGQRNEQYF
clone_size: NA
j_call: TRBJ2-7
d_call: TRBD1
v_call: TRBV4-2

cdr3_nt: TGTGCCAGCAGTGATTCTACCAGGGGTCCCATATGGGGCACCATATATTTT
cdr3_aa: CASSDSTRGPIWGTIYF
clone_size: NA
j_call: TRBJ1-3
d_call: NA
v_call: TRBV2

cdr3_nt: TGCGCCAGCAGCCAAGGGTCAGGGGTCGGGGAAGAAAAACTGTTTTTT
cdr3_aa: CASSQGSGVGEEKLFF
clone_size: NA
j_call: TRBJ1-4
d_call: NA
v_call: TRBV4-3

cdr3_nt: TGTGCCAGCAGCGCACAGGGGGAGGAAGGCTACACCTTC
cdr3_aa: CASSAQGEEGYTF
clone_size: NA
j_call: TRBJ1-2
d_call: TRBD1
v_call: TRBV7-9

cdr3_nt: TGTGCCAGCAGTCTTAGAGATAATTCACCCCTCCACTTT
cdr3_aa: CASSLRDNSPLHF
clone_size: NA
j_call: TRBJ1-6
d_call: NA
v_call: TRBV27

cdr3_nt: TGTGCCAGCAGCGCCCCCCCCGGGACAGGGGGCGGTGAAGCTTTCTTT
cdr3_aa: CASSAPPGTGGGEAFF
clone_size: NA
j_call: TRBJ1-1
d_call: TRBD1
v_call: TRBV9

cdr3_nt: TGCGCCAGCAGCAAGGGAACTAGCGGGGGATACGAGCAGTACTTC
cdr3_aa: CASSKGTSGGYEQYF
clone_size: NA
j_call: TRBJ2-7
d_call: TRBD2
v_call: TRBV5-1

cdr3_nt: TGTGCCAGCAGCTTTACGGGACAGGGGTCGGAGACCCAGTACTTC
cdr3_aa: CASSFTGQGSETQYF
clone_size: NA
j_call: TRBJ2-5
d_call: TRBD1
v_call: TRBV7-2

cdr3_nt: TGTGCCAGCAGACCCACAGGGAACTATGGCTACACCTTC
cdr3_aa: CASRPTGNYGYTF
clone_size: NA
j_call: TRBJ1-2
d_call: NA
v_call: TRBV6-5

cdr3_nt: TGTGCCAGCAGTGAGCAGGGGCGTATAAACACTGAAGCTTTCTTT
cdr3_aa: CASSEQGRINTEAFF
clone_size: once
j_call: TRBJ1-1
d_call: NA
v_call: TRBV6-1

cdr3_nt: TGTGCCAGCCAACAACAGGGAGTCTACGAGCAGTACTTC
cdr3_aa: CASQQQGVYEQYF
clone_size: NA
j_call: TRBJ2-7
d_call: NA
v_call: TRBV6-5

cdr3_nt: TGTGCCAGCAGCTCCAGGGGCAGCGAGGGCTACACCTTC
cdr3_aa: CASSSRGSEGYTF
clone_size: NA
j_call: TRBJ1-2
d_call: NA
v_call: TRBV7-2

cdr3_nt: TGCAGTGCTAGAGAGGGGCACGGCTACACCTTC
cdr3_aa: CSAREGHGYTF
clone_size: NA
j_call: TRBJ1-2
d_call: NA
v_call: TRBV20-1

cdr3_nt: TGTGCCAGCTCACCACCGGCCCCACAGGGGCAGGGTTCACCCCTCCACTTT
cdr3_aa: CASSPPAPQGQGSPLHF
clone_size: NA
j_call: TRBJ1-6
d_call: TRBD1
v_call: TRBV18

cdr3_nt: TGTGCCAGCAGTGGCCGACTAGCGGGGGGCACCGGGGAGCTGTTTTTT
cdr3_aa: CASSGRLAGGTGELFF
clone_size: NA
j_call: TRBJ2-2
d_call: TRBD2
v_call: TRBV6-1

cdr3_nt: TGTGCCAGCAGCCCAGACTTCTACCGGGTGAACACTGAAGCTTTCTTT
cdr3_aa: CASSPDFYRVNTEAFF
clone_size: NA
j_call: TRBJ1-1
d_call: NA
v_call: TRBV9

cdr3_nt: TGTGCCAGCAGTTACCGTGAAAAACTGTTTTTT
cdr3_aa: CASSYREKLFF
clone_size: NA
j_call: TRBJ1-4
d_call: NA
v_call: TRBV6-5

cdr3_nt: TGTGCCAGCAGCTTAGGTTCCGGGATGGTCGGGGGAGGCGGCTACACCTTC
cdr3_aa: CASSLGSGMVGGGGYTF
clone_size: once
j_call: TRBJ1-2
d_call: NA
v_call: TRBV7-2

cdr3_nt: TGTGCCAGCAGTTATTGGAGGGCTGAAGCTTTCTTT
cdr3_aa: CASSYWRAEAFF
clone_size: NA
j_call: TRBJ1-1
d_call: NA
v_call: TRBV6-6